This TCR beta chain is drawn from a study of blood T cells in healthy people across ages (dated by TCRdb to about 2015). Background on the whole study: Template switching captured roughly one uniquely barcoded TCR beta cDNA molecule per two T cells in model experiments. The study analyzed two additional independent replicas of 1 million unique cDNA reads from the same blood draw for two donors, one aged 18 to 30 and one aged 80 or older. Age-related changes in TCR beta repertoire diversity were measured in the study by deep sequencing normalized with unique cDNA molecular identifiers. The donors were split into four age groups: young (average about 16 years), middle-aged (39), aged (around 67) and long-lived (more than 80).

Regarding this clonotype: The antigen it recognizes is unknown. No base quality values were provided; no much bigger clone lies one nucleotide off.

V is pruned by 0 bases and J by 6 bases, leaving 3 bases of the junction without a gene match. Inclusive of the bounding cysteine and phenylalanine, the CDR3 is 17 residues long. Only the CDR3 region is kept as DNA, spanning 51 bases read in frame from base 1. CDR1 and CDR2 were assigned from the germline V gene as MGHRA and YSYEKL. Donors were 39 systemically healthy Caucasian individuals from Russia aged 6 to 90 years. Roughly 10 milliliters of peripheral blood were drawn from each donor into EDTA-treated Vacutainer tubes. Ficoll-Paque density-gradient centrifugation was used to isolate PBMCs, with at least 6.5 million per sample. Total RNA was extracted from PBMCs with Trizol reagent, with at least 5 micrograms obtained per sample. For every donor, an aliquot of PBMCs went through flow cytometry to measure the percentages of naive CD45RAhigh/CD27high T cells. Overall results and qualifications from the work: As age increased, observed TCR beta diversity per million T cells dropped in a roughly linear way, and a significant reduction was already evident by age 40. The percentage of naive T cells measured by flow cytometry correlated strongly with observed TCR beta diversity. Total diversity estimates from one million sequenced T cells were considered lower bounds and underestimates. Compared with the aged group, the long-lived group had more naive CD4+ T cells, fewer expanded clones and increased TCR diversity, suggesting age selection. Because the CMV infection status of the donors was unknown, age-related changes in expanded clonotypes may potentially have been confounded. Since profiling was done on bulk unsorted PBMCs, naive and antigen-experienced compartments could not be conclusively compared.

The library was obtained by 5' RACE. Sequencing relied on an Illumina HiSeq 2500. A second PCR of roughly 6 to 12 cycles was run with a J-beta primer mix and a sample-barcoded 5' primer. A template-switch 5' adaptor carrying 12 random nucleotides introduced a unique molecular identifier onto each TCR beta cDNA molecule. At least 2.5 million CDR3-containing paired-end reads were obtained from each sample. The Mint cDNA synthesis kit, primed by a TRBC-specific oligonucleotide, was used to synthesize first-strand cDNA from all RNA. Following uracil-DNA glycosylase treatment, a first 18-cycle PCR with universal primers M1SS and BC2_uni_R was performed on all cDNA. As for the authors' bioinformatics: For normalization, 1 million high-quality reads were randomly selected from each sample, with every read carrying a distinct molecular identifier. Instead of being binned into consensus sequences, reads with shared molecular identifiers were discarded. MiTCR, set to a Q25 quality threshold and the strictest error-elimination algorithm, was used for CDR3 identification, clonotype clustering and error correction. A nonparametric unseen species model using Euler transformation provided a lower-bound estimate of total TCR beta diversity. Starting from the raw public reads, TCRdb applied fastp trimming at Q25, assembled clones with MiXCR and retained in-frame beta chains. Entries are consolidated by CDR3 protein sequence, retaining the most common genes and DNA. For this entry, the V and J calls and clone size follow TCRdb and not the study's own pipeline. In this sample the table shows hundreds of thousands of distinct CDR3 sequences, approximately 25% of which occur a single time. The ten top clones hold just over 8.5% of the sample.

The data also belong to a second study, concerning T cells of mothers and their children. The second paper states: The donors were nine systemically healthy Caucasian individuals, made up of three mothers and their six children. cDNA synthesis used all of the extracted RNA, with roughly 1.5 ug of RNA in each 15 ul reaction. In the second PCR, the M1S primer introduced both the sample barcodes and 2-4 random nucleotides. More than 8 million TCR beta CDR3 reads were obtained from each mother, and some 3 million reads were obtained from each child. TCR recombination output is similarly shaped by thymic selection in related and unrelated pairs, with a minor effect exerted by inherited differences. Normalized repertoire overlap in related mother-child pairs was always slightly higher than in unrelated mother-child pairs, but the difference was never significant. No persistent microchimeric T cell clones were found, with a detection sensitivity of approximately 94 clones per million clonotypes. In the study, deep NGS was used to compare the TCR beta repertoires of mothers and children, and features distinguishing related mother-child pairs from unrelated individuals were sought. The mean age was roughly 36 +/- 4 years for the mothers and around 10 +/- 4 years for the children. After adapter ligation with NEBNext reagents, the libraries were sequenced on Illumina HiSeq 2000 with 100+100 nt paired-end reads. To prevent cross-contamination, the mother and child libraries were prepared a month apart and were sequenced in separate runs. Each donor had between about 450,000 and 2,300,000 distinct TCR beta clonotypes identified. Naive TCR beta clonotypes were estimated from low-frequency clonotypes matched to each donor's FACS-determined naive share, without sorting.

The rearrangement joined TRBV4-1 to TRBJ2-2; 14 middle bases align to TRBD2. The TCR sequence derives from a boy aged 10-17 years in good health. The sequencing input was blood. The base sequence is TGCGCCAGCAGCCAAGAACGACTAGCGGGAGGGGCCGGGGAGCTGTTTTTT. Translated, this gives CASSQERLAGGAGELFF.